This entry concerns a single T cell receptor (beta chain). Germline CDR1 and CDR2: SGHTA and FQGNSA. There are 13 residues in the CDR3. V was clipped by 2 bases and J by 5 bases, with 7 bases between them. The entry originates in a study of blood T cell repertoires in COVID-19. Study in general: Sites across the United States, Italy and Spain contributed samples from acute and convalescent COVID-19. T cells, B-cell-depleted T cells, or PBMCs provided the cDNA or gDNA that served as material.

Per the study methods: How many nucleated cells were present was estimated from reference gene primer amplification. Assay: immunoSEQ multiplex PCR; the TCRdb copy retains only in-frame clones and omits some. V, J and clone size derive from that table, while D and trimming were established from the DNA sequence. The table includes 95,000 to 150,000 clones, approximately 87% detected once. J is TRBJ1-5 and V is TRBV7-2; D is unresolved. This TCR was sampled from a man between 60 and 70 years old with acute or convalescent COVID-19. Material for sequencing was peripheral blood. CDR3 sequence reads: CASSLSSDQPQHF. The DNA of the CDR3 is TGTGCCAGCAGCTTATCTTCGGATCAGCCCCAGCATTTT.